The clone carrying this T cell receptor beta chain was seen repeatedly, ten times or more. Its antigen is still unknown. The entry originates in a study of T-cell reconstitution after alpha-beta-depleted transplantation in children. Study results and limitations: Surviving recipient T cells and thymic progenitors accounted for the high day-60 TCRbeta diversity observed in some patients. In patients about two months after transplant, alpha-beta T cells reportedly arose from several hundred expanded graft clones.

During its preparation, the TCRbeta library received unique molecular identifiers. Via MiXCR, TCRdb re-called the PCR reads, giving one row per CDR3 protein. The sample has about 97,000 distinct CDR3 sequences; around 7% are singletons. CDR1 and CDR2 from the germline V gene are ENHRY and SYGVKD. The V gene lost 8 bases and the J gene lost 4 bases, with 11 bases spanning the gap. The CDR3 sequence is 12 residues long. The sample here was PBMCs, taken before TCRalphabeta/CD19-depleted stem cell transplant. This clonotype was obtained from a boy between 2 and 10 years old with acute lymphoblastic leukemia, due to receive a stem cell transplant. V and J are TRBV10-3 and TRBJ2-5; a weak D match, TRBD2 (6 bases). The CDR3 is CAISGRGETQYF. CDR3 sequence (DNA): TGTGCCATCTCGGGGCGGGGAGAGACCCAGTACTTC.